The rows below give T cell receptor beta chains drawn from one sample of a study of CD8+CD57+ T cells in acquired aplastic anemia. A single record per CDR3 protein comes from TCRdb applying MiXCR to the reads. The table has 150,000 to 200,000 distinct CDR3 sequences, under 70% seen once. Sequenced input: sorted CD4+, CD8+, or CD8+CD57+ T cells (not recorded which) from PBMCs. The receptors stem from a human donor with severe aplastic anemia or a healthy control (not recorded which). Each CDR3 is given with its conserved first and last residue. D genes are given only for firm matches. Clone sizes are given selectively: once, few, many, or a class where the clone is expanded.

clone size,J gene,V gene,D gene,CDR3 protein,CDR3 DNA
NA,TRBJ2-2,TRBV20-1,NA,CSARYANTGELFF,TGCAGTGCTAGGTACGCGAACACCGGGGAGCTGTTTTTT
few,TRBJ1-3,TRBV2,NA,CASSDKGASGNTIYF,TGTGCCAGCAGTGATAAGGGTGCCTCTGGAAACACCATATATTTT
few,TRBJ2-3,TRBV2,TRBD2,CASKERETSDTQYF,TGTGCCAGCAAGGAGCGGGAGACGTCAGATACGCAGTATTTT
many,TRBJ1-6,TRBV30,TRBD1,CAWSSGTGFNSPLHF,TGTGCCTGGAGTTCCGGGACAGGGTTTAATTCACCCCTCCACTTT
NA,TRBJ2-1,TRBV9,TRBD1,CASSGWTGYNEQFF,TGTGCCAGCAGCGGATGGACAGGCTACAATGAGCAGTTCTTC
many,TRBJ2-7,TRBV30,TRBD2,CAGGVPGEQYF,TGTGCCGGGGGGGTCCCTGGCGAGCAGTACTTC
NA,TRBJ1-6,TRBV7-8,TRBD1,CASSLGGTDGTSPLHF,TGTGCCAGCAGCTTAGGGGGGACAGATGGAACATCACCCCTCCACTTT
NA,TRBJ2-4,TRBV20-1,NA,CSARESGTKNIQYF,TGCAGTGCTAGGGAATCCGGGACTAAAAACATTCAGTACTTC
NA,TRBJ2-2,TRBV7-9,NA,CASSSLTDGGTGELFF,TGTGCCAGCAGCTCGCTGACAGACGGCGGAACCGGGGAGCTGTTTTTT
NA,TRBJ1-6,TRBV19,NA,CASSIAETNSPLHF,TGTGCCAGTAGTATCGCAGAAACCAATTCACCCCTCCACTTT
many,TRBJ1-3,TRBV5-1,NA,CASSLVGAGAGNTIYF,TGCGCCAGCAGCTTGGTGGGCGCAGGGGCTGGAAACACCATATATTTT
NA,TRBJ2-1,TRBV5-1,NA,CASSFDNEQFF,TGCGCCAGCAGCTTTGACAATGAGCAGTTCTTC
few,TRBJ2-2,TRBV19,TRBD1,CASRPGTGTTGELFF,TGTGCCAGTAGACCCGGGACAGGGACCACCGGGGAGCTGTTTTTT
NA,TRBJ1-1,TRBV29-1,NA,CGEQTTAPEAFF,TGCGGCGAACAGACGACAGCCCCCGAAGCTTTCTTC
few,TRBJ2-7,TRBV7-3,TRBD2,CASSSGTSGVYEQYF,TGTGCCAGCAGCTCCGGGACTAGCGGGGTTTACGAGCAGTACTTC
NA,TRBJ2-2,TRBV28,NA,CASTMTGELFF,TGTGCCAGCACTATGACAGGGGAGCTGTTTTTT
many,TRBJ2-7,TRBV7-9,NA,CASSSPSFYEQYF,TGTGCCAGCAGCTCCCCCAGCTTCTACGAGCAGTACTTC
NA,TRBJ2-7,TRBV12-3/TRBV12-4,NA,CASSPLRTGYEQYF,TGTGCCAGCAGTCCACTAAGGACGGGCTACGAGCAGTACTTC
NA,TRBJ1-2,TRBV7-9,NA,CASPMRDGYTF,TGTGCCAGCCCGATGAGAGATGGCTACACCTTC
NA,TRBJ1-5,TRBV10-2,NA,CASSESRGARGQPQHF,TGCGCCAGCAGTGAAAGTCGGGGGGCGCGTGGTCAGCCCCAGCATTTT
NA,TRBJ2-5,TRBV9,NA,CASSVALGQETQYF,TGTGCCAGCAGCGTCGCCCTCGGCCAAGAGACCCAGTACTTC
NA,TRBJ1-1,TRBV9,NA,CASSDLGPNTEAFF,TGTGCCAGCAGCGATCTGGGACCGAACACTGAAGCTTTCTTT
NA,TRBJ1-2,TRBV7-8,NA,CASSLGGTYGYTF,TGTGCCAGCAGCTTAGGGGGGACCTATGGCTACACCTTC
NA,TRBJ1-2,TRBV2,TRBD1,CASSADRGHGYTF,TGTGCCAGCAGTGCCGACAGGGGACATGGCTACACCTTC
NA,TRBJ1-6,TRBV20-1,NA,CSLRESGSPLHF,TGCAGTCTCCGGGAGTCGGGATCACCCCTCCACTTT
many,TRBJ2-7,TRBV6-5,NA,CASSYSMGQGMYEQYF,TGTGCCAGCAGTTACTCGATGGGCCAGGGGATGTACGAGCAGTACTTC
NA,TRBJ1-2,TRBV2,NA,CASTPGTTRYTF,TGTGCCAGCACCCCGGGGACGACGCGCTACACCTTC
NA,TRBJ2-7,TRBV20-1,NA,CSASAGTAYEQYF,TGCAGTGCTAGTGCCGGGACCGCCTACGAGCAGTACTTC
NA,TRBJ1-6,TRBV19,TRBD1,CASSIDRDSPLHF,TGTGCCAGTAGTATCGACAGGGATTCACCCCTCCACTTT
few,TRBJ1-2,TRBV15,NA,CATSTQGTNYGYTF,TGTGCCACCAGCACTCAGGGAACTAACTATGGCTACACCTTC
NA,TRBJ2-5,TRBV20-1,TRBD2,CSASTLAGSIGGTQYF,TGCAGTGCTAGTACGCTAGCGGGGTCCATCGGGGGTACCCAGTATTTC
NA,TRBJ2-6,TRBV19,TRBD1,CASTGQGGTGANVLTF,TGTGCCAGTACGGGACAGGGAGGAACTGGGGCCAACGTCCTGACTTTC
once,TRBJ2-5,TRBV5-8,NA,CASSFYGASKETQYF,TGTGCCAGCAGCTTTTACGGGGCCTCAAAAGAGACCCAGTACTTC
few,TRBJ2-3,TRBV24-1,NA,CATSAMSGSTDTQYF,TGTGCCACCAGTGCCATGAGCGGGTCCACAGATACGCAGTATTTT
NA,TRBJ1-2,TRBV7-9,TRBD1,CASSLRDSLTYGYTF,TGTGCCAGCAGCCTCCGGGACAGCCTGACCTATGGCTACACCTTC
NA,TRBJ2-7,TRBV7-3,NA,CASSSQGVGYEQYF,TGTGCCAGCAGCTCGCAGGGTGTTGGTTACGAGCAGTACTTC
NA,TRBJ2-1,TRBV14,NA,CASSNGTSGNEQFF,TGTGCCAGCAGCAACGGGACATCGGGTAATGAGCAGTTCTTC
NA,TRBJ1-2,TRBV10-3,NA,CAISEGQGTSGYTF,TGTGCCATCAGTGAGGGGCAGGGAACGAGTGGCTACACCTTC
NA,TRBJ2-7,TRBV20-1,TRBD2,CSAINRLAGEQYF,TGCAGTGCTATCAATCGACTAGCGGGGGAGCAGTACTTC
NA,TRBJ2-7,TRBV7-9,TRBD1,CASTTGGRYEQYF,TGTGCCAGCACGACAGGGGGACGCTACGAGCAGTACTTC
NA,TRBJ2-5,TRBV10-3,TRBD2,CAISDTSGAGETQYF,TGTGCCATCAGTGACACTAGCGGGGCGGGAGAGACCCAGTACTTC
few,TRBJ2-1,TRBV7-9,TRBD2,CASRPGREDGEQFF,TGTGCCAGCAGACCGGGGCGGGAGGATGGTGAGCAGTTCTTC
NA,TRBJ2-5,TRBV24-1,NA,CATSDPQGGGATEETQYF,TGTGCCACCAGTGATCCCCAGGGTGGGGGGGCGACCGAAGAGACCCAGTACTTC
NA,TRBJ1-2,TRBV7-7,NA,CAVRQPDGYTF,TGTGCTGTTCGACAGCCGGACGGCTACACCTTC
many,TRBJ2-2,TRBV9,NA,CASSVAVLANTGELFF,TGTGCCAGCAGCGTAGCCGTTTTGGCGAACACCGGGGAGCTGTTTTTT
once,TRBJ2-1,TRBV24-1,TRBD2,CATSDSRLAGDNEQFF,TGTGCCACCAGTGATTCCCGACTAGCGGGCGACAATGAGCAGTTCTTC